This T cell receptor beta chain came from a study of monozygotic twins with cystic fibrosis. Study-wide context: Library input was three micrograms of fragmented DNA, with 15 PCR cycles.

Assay used: immunoSEQ multiplex PCR; TCRdb lists only in-frame clones, some missing. The sample lists about 20,000 clones, about 89% occurring once. The CDR3 is made up of 14 amino acids. V shed 3 bases and J shed 7 bases, with 13 bases lying between them. Germline V gene lookup returns CDR1 MNHNS and CDR2 SASEGT. The source of this sequence is a girl aged 2-9 years with cystic fibrosis. Sequenced sample: blood. The V gene is TRBV6-1, the J gene TRBJ1-3; no clear D gene. CDR3 bases: TGTGCCAGCAGTGATCTAGGCCTCCGGAACACCATATATTTT. Translating it yields CASSDLGLRNTIYF.